The source of this T cell receptor beta chain is a study of patients and donors after allogeneic stem cell transplantation. Via MiXCR, TCRdb re-called the RT-PCR reads, giving one row per CDR3 protein. The sample holds about 410,000 distinct CDR3 sequences; about a sixth are singletons and the top ten take 7.2%. Trimming removed 1 base from V and 7 bases from J, with 14 bases in between. The CDR3 consists of 14 residues. Germline CDR1 and CDR2: DFQATT and SNEGSKA (reference sequence). The rearrangement joins TRBV20-1 to TRBJ1-5; D not certain. Sequencing input: blood, either unsorted or a sorted T cell fraction (not recorded which). This TCR was recovered from a human donor who was either an allogeneic HSCT recipient or a stem cell or donor lymphocyte infusion donor (not recorded which). It is not recorded whose cells these are; they may come from a transplant donor. The CDR3 loop reads CSARVREGGQPQHF. CDR3 in DNA: TGCAGTGCTAGAGTGAGGGAGGGAGGACAGCCCCAGCATTTT.